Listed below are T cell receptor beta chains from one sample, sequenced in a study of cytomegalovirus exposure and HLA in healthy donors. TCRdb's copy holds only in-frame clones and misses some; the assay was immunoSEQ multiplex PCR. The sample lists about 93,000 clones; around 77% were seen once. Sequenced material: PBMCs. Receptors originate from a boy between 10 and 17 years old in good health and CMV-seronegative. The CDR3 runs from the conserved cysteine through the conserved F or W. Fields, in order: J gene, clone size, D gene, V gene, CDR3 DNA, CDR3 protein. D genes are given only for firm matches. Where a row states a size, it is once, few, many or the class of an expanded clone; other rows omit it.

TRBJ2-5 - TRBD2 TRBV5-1 TGCGCCAGCAGCTTGTCGGGAGGTTCAGAGACCCAGTACTTC CASSLSGGSETQYF
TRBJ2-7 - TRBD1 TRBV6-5 TGTGCCAGCAGTTACGGGACAGGGAGCCCCTACGAGCAGTACTTC CASSYGTGSPYEQYF
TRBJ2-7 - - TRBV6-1 TGTGCCAGCACTAAACAAAACGACGAGGGCCAGTACTTC CASTKQNDEGQYF
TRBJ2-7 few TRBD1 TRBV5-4 TGTGCCAGCAGCCAGACAGGGATCGAGCAGTACTTC CASSQTGIEQYF
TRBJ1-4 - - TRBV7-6 TGTGCCAGCAGCTTAGGGACATATGAAAAACTGTTTTTT CASSLGTYEKLFF
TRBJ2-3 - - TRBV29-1 TGCAGCGTTGAAGATCCCCGACAGGCCACAGATACGCAGTATTTT CSVEDPRQATDTQYF
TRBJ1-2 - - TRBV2 TGTGCCAGCAGCACGGACATATCCTCCGCCTATGGCTACACCTTC CASSTDISSAYGYTF
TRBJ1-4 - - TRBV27 TGTGCCAGCAGTTCCCCGGGACAAAGCCGAAAACTGTTTTTT CASSSPGQSRKLFF
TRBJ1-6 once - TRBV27 TGTGCCTCTAGGGAGGGTTATAATTCACCCCTCCACTTT CASREGYNSPLHF
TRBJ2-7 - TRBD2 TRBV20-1 TGCAGTGCTAGAGCCGGGCGGGAGCTACTCTTC CSARAGRELLF
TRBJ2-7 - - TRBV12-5 TGTGCTAGTGGAAACGACATCTACGAGCAGTACTTC CASGNDIYEQYF
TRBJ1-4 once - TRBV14 TGTGCCAGCAGCCCCTTTTTGGGGGGACGTAATGAAAAACTGTTTTTT CASSPFLGGRNEKLFF
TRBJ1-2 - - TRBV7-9 TGTGCCAGCATCCAAGCGGGGGTTAACTATGGCTACACCTTC CASIQAGVNYGYTF
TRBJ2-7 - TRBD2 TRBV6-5 TGTGCCAGCAGAAACCAACGGGGGGCCTACGAGCAGTACTTC CASRNQRGAYEQYF
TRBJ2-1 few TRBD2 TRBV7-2 TGTGCCAGCAGCCTAAGGGTACTAGCGGGAGGATCCAATGAGCAGTTCTTC CASSLRVLAGGSNEQFF
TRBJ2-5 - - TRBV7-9 TGTGCCAGCAGCTTAGCGGGAGCTAGGGAGACCCAGTACTTC CASSLAGARETQYF
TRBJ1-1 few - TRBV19 TGTGCCAGTAGTATGGGGGGCACTGAAGCTTTCTTT CASSMGGTEAFF
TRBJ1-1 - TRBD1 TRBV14 TGTGCCAGCAGCCAAGATTCGGGACAGTATAACACTGAAGCTTTCTTT CASSQDSGQYNTEAFF
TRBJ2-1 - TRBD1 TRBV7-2 TGTGCCAGCAGCTTAGTAAGGACAGGATACAATGAGCAGTTCTTC CASSLVRTGYNEQFF
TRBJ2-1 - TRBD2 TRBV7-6 TGTGCCAGCAGCTGGACCAGCGGGAAGGACAATGAGCAGTTCTTC CASSWTSGKDNEQFF
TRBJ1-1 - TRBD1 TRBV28 TGTGCCAGCAGTGTTCAGGGGGCGAGGTCTGAAGCTTTCTTT CASSVQGARSEAFF
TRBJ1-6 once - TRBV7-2 TGTGCCAGCAGTCCCAGTGCTTCACCCCTCCACTTT CASSPSASPLHF
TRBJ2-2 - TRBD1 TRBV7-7 TGTGCAGTGGACAGGGAGAACACCGGGGAGCTGTTTTTT CAVDRENTGELFF
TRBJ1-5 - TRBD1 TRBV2 TGTGCCAGCACCTTTGACAGGGCCCTAACCAATCAGCCCCAGCATTTT CASTFDRALTNQPQHF
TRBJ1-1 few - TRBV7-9 TGTGCCAGCAGCTTGACGACGGGGAACACTGAAGCTTTCTTT CASSLTTGNTEAFF
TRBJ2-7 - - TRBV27 TGTGCCAGCAGTCGGGGGGCTGCCTACGAGCAGTACTTC CASSRGAAYEQYF
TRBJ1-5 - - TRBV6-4 TGTGCCAGCAGCCTCAGCGGACTTAGCAATCAGCCCCAGCATTTT CASSLSGLSNQPQHF
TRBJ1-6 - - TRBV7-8 TGTGCCAGCAGCTCGTCGGGTTGGTGGAGCTCCTATAATTCACCCCTCCACTTT CASSSSGWWSSYNSPLHF
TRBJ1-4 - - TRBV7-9 TGTGCCAGCAGCTTAGCGTTGAGTGAAAAACTGTTTTTT CASSLALSEKLFF
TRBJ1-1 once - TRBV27 TGTGCCAGCAGTTTTCGAGAGAACACTGAAGCTTTCTTT CASSFRENTEAFF
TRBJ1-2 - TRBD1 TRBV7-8 TGTGCCAGCAGCAATCGACCGGGACAGGGCTATGGCTACACCTTC CASSNRPGQGYGYTF
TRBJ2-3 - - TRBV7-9 TGTGCCAGCAACAGCGGACTGGGGAGGACAGATACGCAGTATTTT CASNSGLGRTDTQYF
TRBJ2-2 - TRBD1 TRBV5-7 TGTGCCAGCAGCCTCAGATGGGACAGGGGACCGTCCGGGGAGCTGTTTTTT CASSLRWDRGPSGELFF
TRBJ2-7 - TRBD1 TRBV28 TGTGCCAGCTCCTGGGACGGGACAGGGGGCTACGAGCAGTACTTC CASSWDGTGGYEQYF
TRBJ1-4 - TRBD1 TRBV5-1 TGCGCCAGCAGCTCGACAGGGGGCAACTCCGCCCGGGAAAAACTGTTTTTT CASSSTGGNSAREKLFF
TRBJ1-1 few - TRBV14 TGTGCCAGCAGCCAGCCGGGTATGAACACTGAAGCTTTCTTT CASSQPGMNTEAFF
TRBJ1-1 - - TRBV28 TGTGCCAGCAGTTTTCGGGGAGGGGACACTGAAGCTTTCTTT CASSFRGGDTEAFF
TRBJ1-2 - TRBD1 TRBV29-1 TGCAGCGTTGATGTAGGGGGCGACTATGGCTACACCTTC CSVDVGGDYGYTF
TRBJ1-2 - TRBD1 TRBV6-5 TGTGCCAGCAGTTCCAATACAGGGGGCGCGCGGGGCTACACCTTC CASSSNTGGARGYTF
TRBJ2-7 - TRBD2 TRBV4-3 TGCGCCAGCAGCCAAGATCTAAGGAACAGCGGGAACTCCTACGAGCAGTACTTC CASSQDLRNSGNSYEQYF
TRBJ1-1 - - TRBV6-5 TGTGCCAGCAGCCCCGACAGGTCTGAAGCTTTCTTT CASSPDRSEAFF
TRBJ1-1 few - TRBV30 TGTGCCTGGCAACAGGGGAACACTGAAGCTTTCTTT CAWQQGNTEAFF
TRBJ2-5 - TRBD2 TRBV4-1 TGCGCCAGCAGCCAGCCTGGGCGGGGGGGCCCGAAGACCCAGTACTTC CASSQPGRGGPKTQYF
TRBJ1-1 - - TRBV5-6 TGTGCCAGCAGCTCGGGGAACACTGAAGCTTTCTTT CASSSGNTEAFF
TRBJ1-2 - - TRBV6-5 TGTGCCAGCAGGGAGGGAGACTATGGCTACACCTTC CASREGDYGYTF
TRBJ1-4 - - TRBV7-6 TGTGCCAGCAGCTTAAGCTCCGGGTCAACTAATGAAAAACTGTTTTTT CASSLSSGSTNEKLFF
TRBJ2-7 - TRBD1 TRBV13 TGTGCCAGCAGCCCGCGGACAGGCGACTCCTACGAGCAGTACTTC CASSPRTGDSYEQYF
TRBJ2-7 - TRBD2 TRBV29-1 TGCAGCGTTGGGGGGGGACTCTTC CSVGGGLF
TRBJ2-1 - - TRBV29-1 TGCAGCGGCTCCACCCTCATCGGCAGTACAGTAAGGGAGCAGTTCTTC CSGSTLIGSTVREQFF
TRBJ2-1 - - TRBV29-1 TGCAGCGTGGAATACAGGAGCAGCTCCTACAATGAGCAGTTCTTC CSVEYRSSSYNEQFF